This TCR beta chain was recovered during a study of T cell responses to AZD1222 COVID-19 vaccine listed by TCRdb under 2021. The study in broad terms: Because spike-specific TCR depth and breadth did not differ between the two schedules, AZD1222 recipients who got a second dose at roughly 4 weeks were pooled with those who got a second dose at roughly 12 weeks. Trial participants were enrolled by age into subgroups of 18-55, 56-69 and 70-plus years, and around 150, 28 and 57 TCR-sequenced participants, respectively, were included in these subgroups. TCR sequencing covered some 250 trial participants: about 210 given two doses of AZD1222 and 26 given two doses of MenACWY control vaccine. The study at large found these results: Participants were mostly white British and included more females than males, and it was suggested by the authors that clonal diversity may have been underestimated. In the small 56-69-year group, the increase in depth fell short of significance, most likely because of low power. No day 14 peak-response samples were available, so repertoires were characterized only after the peak T cell response. The whole spike protein was spanned by vaccine-associated CD4 TCRs, and dominant responses were seen in regions 160-218 and 743-854. Conclusions about previously exposed vaccinees were limited because only six AZD1222 recipients were SARS-CoV-2 seropositive at baseline. Spike-specific TCR breadth and depth rose significantly after two AZD1222 doses compared with day 0 and with MenACWY recipients. Epitopes outside the regions mutated in the B.1.351 and B.1.1.7 variants were reportedly recognized by nearly half of the unique spike-specific TCRs.

The CDR3 regions of human TCRbeta chains were subjected to immunosequencing. From the authors' description of their analysis: TCRs in the repertoires were matched against a reference library of SARS-CoV-2-specific TCRs that had been generated with the MIRA antigen-specificity platform. Breadth was defined as the fraction of unique TCRs that were SARS-CoV-2-associated, and depth was defined as the fraction of total T cells that were SARS-CoV-2-associated. Using the MIRA data, every spike-specific TCR was mapped to the spike region that the TCR reacted to and assigned to either a CD4 or a CD8 class. Log10-transformed breadth and depth values were compared by one-way ANOVA with Sidak's multiple comparisons tests. The table comes from immuneACCESS by way of TCRdb, which keeps in-frame sequences with V and J called. Part of the clones is missing from these tables; in studies checked, under half for an unresolved V gene and the rest for unknown reasons. V and J calls plus clone size are reproduced from that table; the DNA served to infer D and trimming. The sample contains roughly 160,000 clones, 90% to 95% of them found a single time. Approximately 0.6% of the sample is held by the ten biggest clonotypes.

Taken with the paper, the label for time point translates to: baseline before first vaccination. Vaccinee samples were obtained from the UK trials COV001 and COV002, which included a single-blind randomized controlled phase 2/3 trial of AZD1222 (ChAdOx1 nCoV-19) in healthy adults. For TCRbeta chain sequencing, PBMC samples from trial participants were taken at day 0 and at day 28 after the second dose. Between the V and J ends, shortened by 7 bases and 8 bases respectively, the junction contains 26 bases. In the germline V gene, CDR1 corresponds to MDHEN and CDR2 to SYDVKM. Counted from cysteine to phenylalanine, this CDR3 has 16 amino acids. CDR3 DNA is the only sequence kept; it has 48 bases, read in frame from the first base. On this clone: Its cognate antigen has yet to be identified. Per-base qualities were not stored, and no clone one base away is much larger.

This chain is built from TRBV28 and TRBJ1-2, with no reliable assignment of the D segment. Sequencing was performed on peripheral blood, taken on day 0 of AZD1222 vaccination. The clonotype comes from an adult in good health. The CDR3 region: CASNPHGYPAYYGYTF. The bases are TGTGCCAGCAACCCCCACGGCTATCCGGCGTATTACGGCTACACCTTC.